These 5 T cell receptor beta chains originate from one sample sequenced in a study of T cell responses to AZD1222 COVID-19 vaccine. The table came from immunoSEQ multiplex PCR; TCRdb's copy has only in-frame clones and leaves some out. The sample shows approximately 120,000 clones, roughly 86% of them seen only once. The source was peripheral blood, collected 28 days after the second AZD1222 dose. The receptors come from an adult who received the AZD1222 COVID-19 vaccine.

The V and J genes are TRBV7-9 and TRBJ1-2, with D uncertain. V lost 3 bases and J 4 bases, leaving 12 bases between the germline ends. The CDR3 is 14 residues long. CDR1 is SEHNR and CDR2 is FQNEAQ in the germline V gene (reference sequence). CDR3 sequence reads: CASSLEDSRYGYTF. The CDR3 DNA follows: TGTGCCAGCAGCTTGGAGGATTCGCGCTATGGCTACACCTTC.

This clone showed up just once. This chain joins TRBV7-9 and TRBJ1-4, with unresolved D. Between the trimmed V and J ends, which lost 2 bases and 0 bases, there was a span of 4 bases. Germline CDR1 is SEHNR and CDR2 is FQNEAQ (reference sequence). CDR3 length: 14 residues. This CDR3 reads CASSLMATNEKLFF. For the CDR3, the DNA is TGTGCCAGCAGCTTAATGGCAACTAATGAAAAACTGTTTTTT. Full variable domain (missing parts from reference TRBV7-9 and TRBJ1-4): DTGVSQNPRHKITKRGQNVTFRCDPISEHNRLYWYRQTLGQGPEFLTYFQNEAQLEKSRLLSDRFSAERPKGSFSTLEIQRTEQGDSAMYLCASSLMATNEKLFFGSGTQLSVL.

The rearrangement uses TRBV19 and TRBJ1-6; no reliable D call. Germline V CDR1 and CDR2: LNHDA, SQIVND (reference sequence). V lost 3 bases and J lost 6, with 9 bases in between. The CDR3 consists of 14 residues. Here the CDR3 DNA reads TGTGCCAGTAGTATGGCCGGCCGTAATTCACCCCTCCACTTT. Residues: CASSMAGRNSPLHF.

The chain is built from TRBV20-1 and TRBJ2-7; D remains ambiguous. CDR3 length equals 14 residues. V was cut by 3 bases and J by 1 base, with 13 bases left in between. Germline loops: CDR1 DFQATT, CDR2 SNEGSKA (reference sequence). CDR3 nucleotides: TGCAGTGCTAGTACATACTCAAGGTCCTACGAGCAGTACTTC. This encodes CSASTYSRSYEQYF.

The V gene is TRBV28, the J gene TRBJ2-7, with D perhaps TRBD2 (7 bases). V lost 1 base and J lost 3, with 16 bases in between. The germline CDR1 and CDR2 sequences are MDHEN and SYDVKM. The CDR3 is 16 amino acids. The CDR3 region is CASSLSSGGESYEQYF. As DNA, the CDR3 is TGTGCCAGCAGTTTATCTTCGGGGGGCGAGAGCTACGAGCAGTACTTC.